One sample yielded the 26 T cell receptor beta chains listed below, sequenced in a study of spatial heterogeneity in lung cancer. TCRdb redid the calling of the 5' RACE reads with MiXCR, one entry per CDR3 protein. This sample has 17,000 or so distinct CDR3 sequences, with more than 8% found just once. Time point given: blood at routine non-recurrence follow-up after resection. Sequenced here: PBMCs, sampled at follow-up. Every receptor here comes from a male donor with early-stage non-small cell lung cancer.

The table lists this clonotype with a few counts. This chain joins TRBV29-1 and TRBJ1-1; 9 bases are shared with TRBD1. Unmatched junction bases numbered 22, after V lost 7 bases and J lost 7 bases. CDR1 SQVTM and CDR2 ANQGSEA come from the germline V gene. This CDR3 is 17 amino acids long. The CDR3 spells CSARKPGTGRFLNEAFF. CDR3 in DNA: TGCAGCGCCCGAAAACCCGGGACAGGGCGGTTCTTGAATGAAGCTTTCTTT.

This clonotype is categorized as medium-sized. The chain employs TRBV10-3 and TRBJ2-6; no clear D. This CDR3 region has 15 residues. Germline V CDR1 and CDR2: ENHRY, SYGVKD. With 3 bases removed from V and 2 bases from J, the gap between germline ends came to 8 bases. The CDR3 DNA sequence: TGTGCCATCAGTGACGGGCAACCTGGGGCCAACGTCCTGACTTTC. It specifies CAISDGQPGANVLTF.

This clonotype has a count of ten or more. The chain couples TRBV3-1 to TRBJ2-1, with TRBD1 matching 8 bases. V shed 3 bases and J 0 bases; nucleotides not matched to a gene: 1. This CDR3 has 15 residues. Looked up from germline, CDR1 is LGHDT and CDR2 is YNNKEL (reference sequence). Here the CDR3 DNA reads TGTGCCAGCAGCCATACAGGGGGCTCCTACAATGAGCAGTTCTTC. As protein: CASSHTGGSYNEQFF.

At least ten counts were recorded for this clonotype. This chain links TRBV6-6 with TRBJ1-4; D not certain. CDR3 size: 12 residues. V was pared by 2 bases and J by 5 bases, with 3 bases between. In germline, CDR1 is MNHNY, CDR2 SVGAGI (reference sequence). The CDR3 bases are TGTGCCAGCAGTTACAGGAATGAAAAACTGTTTTTT. Translated, it gives CASSYRNEKLFF.

This clonotype came up many times. J is TRBJ1-5 and V is TRBV20-1, with D maybe TRBD1 (6 bases). The CDR3 sequence is 16 residues long. V dropped 6 bases and J dropped 3 bases, with 21 bases sitting between them. Germline assignment: CDR1 DFQATT and CDR2 SNEGSKA (reference sequence). CDR3 region: CSARRPRDIINQPQHF. CDR3 DNA: TGCAGTGCCCGGAGGCCCCGGGACATAATCAATCAGCCCCAGCATTTT.

This clonotype was picked up many times. The chain joins TRBV6-2 or TRBV6-3 to TRBJ2-3, with D perhaps TRBD2 (6 bases). With 2 bases removed from V and 0 bases from J, the gap between germline ends came to 9 bases. Germline V gene lookup returns CDR1 MNHEY and CDR2 SVGEGT. The CDR3 spans 15 residues. The CDR3 loop reads CASSYKTRSTDTQYF. Written as DNA, the CDR3 is TGTGCCAGCAGTTACAAGACTAGGAGCACAGATACGCAGTATTTT.

This clonotype came up many times. The chain joins TRBV13 to TRBJ1-6, with 9 bases identical to TRBD1. In germline, CDR1 is PRHDT, CDR2 FYEKMQ (reference sequence). The CDR3 contains 14 residues. The V gene end was trimmed by 6 bases and the J gene end by 7 bases; junction bases not matched to a gene: 4. DNA for the CDR3: TGTGCCAGCAGGTCCGGGACAGGGAATTCACCCCTCCACTTT. Translating it yields CASRSGTGNSPLHF.

This clonotype was seen ten or more times. This chain joins TRBV5-5 and TRBJ1-1; the D gene is possibly TRBD1 (5 bases). In germline, CDR1 is SGHKS, CDR2 YYEKEE (reference sequence). V shed 6 bases and J shed 6 bases, with 15 bases lying between them. This CDR3 is built from 13 residues. CDR3: CASNWDGPSEAFF. The CDR3 DNA reads as TGTGCCAGCAACTGGGACGGCCCCTCTGAAGCTTTCTTT.

This clonotype was seen ten or more times. The chain recombines TRBV10-2 with TRBJ2-5; 8 bases are a match to TRBD2. Germline V lookup: CDR1 WSHSY, CDR2 SAAADI. V shed 6 bases, J shed 1 base, and the junction held 4 bases outside the gene matches. CDR3 size: 14 residues. CDR3 bases: TGCGCCAGCAGGGGTAGCGGGGCCCAAGAGACCCAGTACTTC. Translating gives CASRGSGAQETQYF.

The table lists this clonotype with many counts. This chain connects TRBV3-1 to TRBJ2-3; D is perhaps TRBD1 or TRBD2 (5 bases each). Trimming took off 1 base at V and 2 bases at J, with 10 bases between the two ends. From germline, CDR1 is LGHDT and CDR2 YNNKEL (reference sequence). The CDR3 covers 15 residues. CDR3 sequence reads: CASSQAGTATDTQYF. The CDR3, as DNA: TGTGCCAGCAGCCAAGCCGGGACCGCCACAGATACGCAGTATTTT.

The rearrangement links TRBV12-3 or TRBV12-4 to TRBJ1-5; no clear D gene. V was shortened by 1 base and J by 2 bases, with 6 bases between the two germline ends. The CDR3 is 14 residues long. In DNA, the CDR3 is TGTGCCAGCAGTTTAGGGGAGGGCAATCAGCCCCAGCATTTT. Its protein product is CASSLGEGNQPQHF.

This clonotype was detected ten times or more. The rearrangement links TRBV4-3 to TRBJ2-5, with D perhaps being TRBD1 or TRBD2 (5 bases each). Trimming shortened V by 0 bases and J by 5 bases, and 13 bases separated the two germline ends. The CDR3 spans 15 residues. CDR1 and CDR2 from the germline V gene are LGHNA and YSLEER. CDR3 amino acids: CASSQDWGRRETQYF. The CDR3 coding sequence is TGCGCCAGCAGCCAAGACTGGGGACGTAGGGAGACCCAGTACTTC.

This chain uses TRBV20-1 with TRBJ1-5; 7 bases are shared with TRBD1. With 6 bases clipped from V and 11 bases from J, the junction kept 7 bases outside the gene matches. This CDR3 is 11 amino acids long. Germline V gives CDR1 DFQATT, CDR2 SNEGSKA (reference sequence). The CDR3: CSAQGGRAQHF. The CDR3 nucleotides are TGCAGTGCCCAGGGGGGTAGGGCCCAGCATTTT.

This clonotype was observed at least ten times. The rearrangement uses TRBV28 and TRBJ1-2, with D uncertain. Looked up from germline, CDR1 is MDHEN and CDR2 is SYDVKM. V lost 8 bases to trimming and J lost 2 bases, with 15 bases between them. CDR3 length: 14 residues. The CDR3 here is CASGLAGRNYGYTF. The CDR3 bases are TGTGCCAGCGGACTTGCGGGTCGCAACTATGGCTACACCTTC.

V usage is TRBV28 and J usage is TRBJ2-7; D is ambiguous. Germline CDR1 reads MDHEN; CDR2 reads SYDVKM. This CDR3 spans 15 amino acids. Trimming stripped 5 bases from V and 10 bases from J, with 24 bases between. CDR3 amino acids: CASSPLFSPFGPQYF. CDR3 bases: TGTGCCAGCAGTCCACTCTTCTCCCCCTTCGGCCCCCAGTACTTC.

This clonotype has ten or more counts. CDR3 sequence (DNA): TGTGCCACCAGTGATTTAGGACTAGCTCAGAAGAATGAGCAGTTCTTC. This sequence encodes CATSDLGLAQKNEQFF. This chain joins TRBV24-1 and TRBJ2-1; 8 nucleotides agree with TRBD2. The CDR3 spans 16 residues. Germline V CDR1 and CDR2: KGHDR, SFDVKD. The V gene end was trimmed by 1 base and the J gene end by 7 bases; junction bases not matched to a gene: 8.

This clonotype was seen at least ten times. The chain combines TRBV27 with TRBJ2-1; D may be TRBD1 or TRBD2 (6 bases each). Germline V lookup: CDR1 MNHEY, CDR2 SMNVEV (reference sequence). V was trimmed by 10 bases and J by 3 bases, leaving 16 bases between them. CDR3 length: 14 residues. The CDR3: CAIGTGAGYNEQFF. In DNA form, the CDR3 reads TGTGCCATTGGGACGGGGGCTGGCTACAATGAGCAGTTCTTC.

This clonotype occurred many times. V usage is TRBV5-1 and J usage is TRBJ2-6; 12 positions agree with TRBD2. The junction had 5 bases not matched to a gene; V was cut back by 4 bases and J by 0 bases. Germline CDR1 is SGHRS and CDR2 is YFSETQ. The CDR3 loop spans 18 amino acids. In nucleotides, the CDR3 is TGCGCCAGCAGCCCTACGACTAGCGGGAGCTCTGGGGCCAACGTCCTGACTTTC. It translates to CASSPTTSGSSGANVLTF.

The table lists this clonotype with many counts. This sequence joins TRBV20-1 and TRBJ1-1; D unclear. Germline values: CDR1 DFQATT, CDR2 SNEGSKA (reference sequence). The CDR3 is 13 residues long. Between the trimmed V and J ends, which lost 3 bases and 8 bases, there was a span of 16 bases. The CDR3 sequence: CSARGSGVREAFF. The CDR3 DNA sequence: TGCAGTGCTAGGGGTAGTGGGGTAAGAGAAGCTTTCTTT.

This clonotype was seen many times. The rearrangement joins TRBV30 to TRBJ2-7; D is possibly TRBD1 or TRBD2 (5 bases each). V was pared by 4 bases and J by 9 bases, with 25 bases between. Germline V gives CDR1 GTSNPN, CDR2 SVGIG (reference sequence). This CDR3 is 15 amino acids long. The DNA for the CDR3 is TGTGCCTGGATAAAACTGACGAGGGGAATGAAGGGGCAGTACTTC. Its translation is CAWIKLTRGMKGQYF.

The chain uses TRBV28 and TRBJ2-1, with D perhaps TRBD1 (6 bases). Germline V lookup: CDR1 MDHEN, CDR2 SYDVKM. V lost 4 bases, J lost 1 base, and 8 bases lay in between. The CDR3 runs to 14 residues. The CDR3 here is CASSSGQSYNEQFF. In DNA form, the CDR3 reads TGTGCCAGCAGTTCCGGACAGTCCTACAATGAGCAGTTCTTC.

This clonotype was seen repeatedly, ten times or more. The rearrangement links TRBV27 to TRBJ2-1, with D unresolved. This CDR3 region has 16 residues. V shed 4 bases and J shed 5 bases, with 18 bases lying between them. Germline-derived CDR1 and CDR2 are MNHEY and SMNVEV (reference sequence). CDR3 DNA: TGTGCCAGCAGTTCCCGTGAGTCACTAATTAACAATGAGCAGTTCTTC. Its protein is CASSSRESLINNEQFF.

This clonotype was counted many times. The gene calls are TRBV29-1 and TRBJ2-1, with no clear D. CDR3 length: 15 amino acids. From germline, CDR1 is SQVTM and CDR2 ANQGSEA. The V and J ends lost 2 bases and 3 bases respectively, with 14 bases between them. This CDR3 is CSVERVLTSYNEQFF. DNA for the CDR3: TGCAGCGTTGAACGGGTTCTTACAAGCTACAATGAGCAGTTCTTC.

This clonotype was counted between two and nine times. The junction does not match germline at one end; this may be a read error. The CDR3 loop is CASSPPHF. CDR3 coding DNA: TGTGCCAGCAGTCCGCCACACTTC. This chain links TRBV28 with TRBJ2-7; D remains unclear. Looked up from germline, CDR1 is MDHEN and CDR2 is SYDVKM. The CDR3 consists of 8 residues. Using reference TRBV28 and TRBJ2-7 for the parts outside the CDR3, the full variable domain is DVKVTQSSRYLVKRTGEKVFLECVQDMDHENMFWYRQDPGLGLRLIYFSYDVKMKEKGDIPEGYSVSREKKERFSLILESASTNQTSMYLCASSPPHFGPGTRLTVT.

This clonotype was seen ten or more times. This chain joins TRBV29-1 and TRBJ1-1; 9 bases align to TRBD1. The V gene's germline CDR1 is SQVTM and CDR2 ANQGSEA. This CDR3 spans 14 amino acids. The trim removed 6 bases at V and 4 bases at J, leaving 9 bases unmatched. The CDR3 is CSVYRGREVTEAFF. CDR3 nucleotide sequence: TGCAGCGTGTACAGGGGGCGCGAGGTCACTGAAGCTTTCTTT.

The rearrangement joins TRBV10-2 to TRBJ2-7; D is ambiguous. Between the trimmed V and J ends, which lost 3 bases and 2 bases, there was a span of 11 bases. This CDR3 is 14 amino acids long. Germline V gives CDR1 WSHSY, CDR2 SAAADI. CDR3 residues: CASSDPDPPYEQYF. The CDR3 DNA sequence: TGCGCCAGCAGTGACCCGGATCCTCCCTACGAGCAGTACTTC.